This T cell receptor beta chain was retrieved from a study of blood T cells in healthy people across ages. Concerning this clonotype itself: The antigen is unknown.

CDR1 is SGHVS, CDR2 FQNEAQ, per germline. V dropped 3 bases and J dropped 8; count of bases not matched to a gene: 6. The CDR3 totals 14 residues. PCR was performed a second time for about 7 to 11 cycles using a sample-barcoded 5' primer and a J-beta primer mix. Each cDNA molecule was tagged by a template-switch adaptor that had 12 random nucleotides. TCRdb reanalysed the 5' RACE reads using MiXCR and keeps one entry per CDR3 protein. The table has roughly 1 million distinct CDR3 sequences, about 23% seen once. Whole-study results and caveats: It was the long-lived donors that had more naive CD4+ cells and higher diversity than aged donors.

These data are also associated with another study on T cells of mothers and their children. That work contributes: All donors were healthy and Caucasian; they were three mothers and their six children. TCR recombination output is shaped by thymic selection similarly in related and unrelated pairs.

Sequenced sample: blood. This TCR came from a girl aged 2 to 10 in good health. J is TRBJ2-4 and V is TRBV7-8; 8 bases are a match to TRBD1. The CDR3 spells CASSLTGAADIQYF. The CDR3 DNA reads TGTGCCAGCAGCTTGACAGGGGCTGCGGACATTCAGTACTTC.